These 10 T cell receptor beta chains share one sample of origin, sequenced in a study of blood T cell repertoires in COVID-19. Assay used: immunoSEQ multiplex PCR; TCRdb lists only in-frame clones, some missing. Among about 270,000 clones listed, around 82% were seen once. Input material: peripheral blood. These receptors originate from a woman aged 18-29 years with acute or convalescent COVID-19.

J is TRBJ2-3 and V is TRBV7-2; the match to TRBD2 covers 15 bases. Germline-derived CDR1 and CDR2 are SGHTA and FQGNSA. The CDR3 covers 17 residues. Losses at the gene ends were 5 bases for V and 5 bases for J; bases not matched to a gene: 8. CDR3 DNA: TGTGCCAGCAGCCCAAGGACTAGCGGGAGGGGTCAAGATACGCAGTATTTT. Translating it yields CASSPRTSGRGQDTQYF.

The rearrangement joins TRBV2 to TRBJ1-1, with TRBD1 identical over 8 bases. V lost 4 bases and J lost 11; bases outside the gene matches: 12. Germline CDR1 reads SNHLY; CDR2 reads FYNNEI. The CDR3 runs to 14 residues. DNA for the CDR3: TGTGCCAGCAGTGGAGGATCGGACAGGGTGTGGGCTTTCTTT. This gives the protein CASSGGSDRVWAFF.

This rearrangement joins TRBV7-2 to TRBJ1-4; TRBD1 matches at 9 bases. This CDR3 spans 15 amino acids. Germline V gene sequence: CDR1 SGHTA, CDR2 FQGNSA. The ends lost 4 bases at V and 6 bases at J; junction bases unmatched: 6. DNA for the CDR3: TGTGCCAGCAGCTCTCCGGGACAGGGAGATGAAAAACTGTTTTTT. Amino acid sequence: CASSSPGQGDEKLFF. Drawing the rest from reference TRBV7-2 and TRBJ1-4, the complete variable domain is GAGVSQSPSNKVTEKGKDVELRCDPISGHTALYWYRQSLGQGLEFLIYFQGNSAPDKSGLPSDRFSAERTGGSVSTLTIQRTQQEDSAVYLCASSSPGQGDEKLFFGSGTQLSVL.

This rearrangement joins TRBV5-1 to TRBJ2-5; D is perhaps TRBD1 (5 bases). The CDR3 has 15 amino acids. Trimming removed 6 bases at V and 4 bases at J, with 19 bases between. Per the germline V gene, CDR1 is SGHRS and CDR2 is YFSETQ. CDR3 amino acids: CASKLGATDLETQYF. In DNA, the CDR3 is TGCGCCAGCAAGCTAGGGGCTACAGATCTAGAGACCCAGTACTTC. Complete variable domain (other parts from reference TRBV5-1 and TRBJ2-5): KAGVTQTPRYLIKTRGQQVTLSCSPISGHRSVSWYQQTPGQGLQFLFEYFSETQRNKGNFPGRFSGRQFSNSRSEMNVSTLELGDSALYLCASKLGATDLETQYFGPGTRLLVL.

This clone was detected a few times. The V gene is TRBV9, the J gene TRBJ2-5; TRBD1 matches at 7 bases. Germline CDR1 and CDR2: SGDLS and YYNGEE. V was pared by 3 bases and J by 5 bases, with 4 bases of the junction left unmatched. The CDR3 contains 13 residues. The CDR3 region is CASSARQGETQYF. The CDR3 DNA is TGTGCCAGCAGCGCTAGACAGGGTGAGACCCAGTACTTC. Full variable domain (outside the CDR3, taken from reference TRBV9 and TRBJ2-5): DSGVTQTPKHLITATGQRVTLRCSPRSGDLSVYWYQQSLDQGLQFLIQYYNGEERAKGNILERFSAQQFPDLHSELNLSSLELGDSALYFCASSARQGETQYFGPGTRLLVL.

V and J are TRBV10-2 and TRBJ2-2; TRBD2 aligns across 10 bases. V lost 8 bases to trimming and J lost 0 bases; unmatched junction nucleotides: 3. The CDR3 is 15 residues long. Germline V gene sequence: CDR1 WSHSY, CDR2 SAAADI. CDR3 sequence reads: CASRTSGSNTGELFF. The CDR3 DNA reads as TGCGCCAGCCGGACTAGCGGATCGAACACCGGGGAGCTGTTTTTT.

The chain uses TRBV2 and TRBJ1-2; D gene ambiguous. V was shortened by 1 base and J by 10 bases, with 19 bases between the two germline ends. Germline V gene data show CDR1 as SNHLY and CDR2 as FYNNEI. This CDR3 region has 15 residues. CDR3 DNA: TGTGCCAGCAGTGAAGAGATCTGGCGGCAGAGCCCCTACACCTTC. Protein product: CASSEEIWRQSPYTF.

CDR3 residues: CASSQAEGGYGYTF. The CDR3 DNA sequence: TGTGCCAGCAGCCAAGCGGAGGGGGGGTATGGCTACACCTTC. The chain has TRBV3-1 (or the pseudogene TRBV3-2) and TRBJ1-2; weak D call: TRBD1 (6 bases). The CDR3 contains 14 residues. Trimming left V 1 base short and J 5 bases short, with 11 bases between. Germline CDR1 reads LGHDT; CDR2 reads YNNKEL (reference sequence).

This clone has only a few counts. At the DNA level, this CDR3 is encoded by other sequences in the same sample as well. The chain carries TRBV25-1 and TRBJ2-1; TRBD1 is a possible D gene (6 bases). This CDR3 has 12 amino acids. Germline CDR1 MGHDK, CDR2 SYGVNS. Trimming shortened V by 7 bases and J by 4 bases, and 8 bases separated the two germline ends. DNA for the CDR3: TGTGCCAGCACAGGACAGTACAATGAGCAGTTCTTC. The encoded protein is CASTGQYNEQFF.

This rearrangement joins TRBV5-6 to TRBJ2-2; D possibly corresponds to TRBD2 (6 bases). The V gene lost 4 bases and the J gene lost 1 base, with 11 bases spanning the gap. CDR1 is SGHDT, CDR2 YYEEEE, per germline. The CDR3 is 15 amino acids. DNA of the CDR3: TGTGCCAGCAGCGGAGGGGACTTGAACACCGGGGAGCTGTTTTTT. It is translated as CASSGGDLNTGELFF. Drawing the rest from reference TRBV5-6 and TRBJ2-2, the complete variable domain is DAGVTQSPTHLIKTRGQQVTLRCSPKSGHDTVSWYQQALGQGPQFIFQYYEEEERQRGNFPDRFSGHQFPNYSSELNVNALLLGDSALYLCASSGGDLNTGELFFGEGSRLTVL.